Each of the 30 T cell receptor beta chains below was sequenced from the same sample in a study of breast tumors, draining lymph nodes, adjacent tissues. TCRdb reanalysed the multiplex PCR reads using MiXCR and keeps one entry per CDR3 protein. The sample records over 150,000 distinct CDR3 sequences, roughly 29% being singletons. Samples came from axillary lymph nodes draining the breast cancer. The sample was axillary lymph node tissue. These TCRs come from a female donor with breast cancer. Some clones in this sample may be carry-over from other donors' samples.

Details on this clonotype: A read error may be the cause here, since a much bigger clone is one base away. The chain joins TRBV5-8 to TRBJ1-2; D ambiguous. Trimming removed 4 bases from V and 4 bases from J, with 11 bases in between. Germline CDR1 and CDR2: SGHTS and YDEGEE. The CDR3 runs 13 residues. CDR3 bases: TGTGCCAGCAGCCCCCCGGGATCCTATGGCTACACCTTC. Encoded protein: CASSPPGSYGYTF.

This chain connects TRBV9 to TRBJ2-6; 7 positions match TRBD1. This CDR3 comprises 18 residues. V trimming: 4 bases; J trimming: 2 bases; junction bases outside the gene matches: 12. The germline V gene has CDR1 SGDLS and CDR2 YYNGEE. The CDR3 DNA sequence: TGTGCCAGCAGCCTAAGCCCGACAGGGAGTACTGGGGCCAACGTCCTGACTTTC. This encodes CASSLSPTGSTGANVLTF.

This clonotype was counted many times. The CDR3 here is CASRGAGGNSPLHF. CDR3 bases: TGTGCCAGCAGGGGAGCAGGGGGGAATTCACCCCTCCACTTT. V gene TRBV5-8 combines with J gene TRBJ1-6; 7 bases align to TRBD1. Per germline, CDR1 SGHTS and CDR2 YDEGEE. CDR3 size: 14 residues. The V gene end was trimmed by 5 bases and the J gene end by 7 bases; junction bases not matched to a gene: 6.

Points on this clonotype: A clone one base away is much larger, so this may be a read error. The final CDR3 position lacks the conserved phenylalanine or tryptophan, pointing to a likely read error. The chain joins TRBV10-3 to TRBJ2-7; 7 bases are a match to TRBD2. Losses at the gene ends were 11 bases for V and 5 bases for J; bases not matched to a gene: 18. The CDR3 has 15 residues. Germline V lookup: CDR1 ENHRY, CDR2 SYGVKD. The CDR3: CAWSVGGGSEDEQYL. CDR3 nucleotides: TGTGCCTGGAGTGTAGGCGGCGGGAGTGAGGACGAGCAGTACCTC.

In its sample, this clonotype was seen many times. The genes are TRBV6-1 and TRBJ1-5, with unresolved D. This CDR3 comprises 15 residues. Germline V lookup: CDR1 MNHNS, CDR2 SASEGT. V was clipped by 4 bases and J by 5 bases, with 15 bases between them. CDR3 sequence reads: CASSVQTVNYQPQHF. The CDR3 DNA reads TGTGCCAGCAGTGTCCAGACGGTGAATTATCAGCCCCAGCATTTT.

This clonotype was observed at least ten times. The rearrangement uses TRBV5-1 and TRBJ1-2, with D maybe TRBD1 (5 bases). This CDR3 spans 15 amino acids. Trimming removed 0 bases from V and 8 bases from J, with 17 bases in between. Germline-derived CDR1 and CDR2 are SGHRS and YFSETQ. The CDR3 loop is CASSLGAQGLYGYTF. The CDR3 region has the DNA TGCGCCAGCAGCTTGGGGGCCCAGGGATTATACGGCTACACCTTC.

This clonotype was counted at least ten times. The chain employs TRBV4-2 and TRBJ1-4, with 7 bases identical to TRBD1. V dropped 1 base and J dropped 5; count of bases not matched to a gene: 7. There are 16 residues in the CDR3. CDR1 is LGHNA and CDR2 is YNFKEQ in the germline V gene. CDR3 residues: CASSQGAGQQNEKLFF. The CDR3 DNA follows: TGTGCCAGCAGCCAAGGTGCGGGACAGCAAAATGAAAAACTGTTTTTT.

Remarks on this clonotype: Without the conserved terminal phenylalanine or tryptophan, this CDR3 likely stems from a read error. J is TRBJ2-7 and V is TRBV7-2, with D possibly matching TRBD1 (6 bases). Trimming stripped 6 bases from V and 5 bases from J, with 17 bases between. The germline V gene has CDR1 SGHTA and CDR2 FQGNSA. The CDR3 runs 14 residues. CDR3 sequence (DNA): TGTGCCAGCAGACTCAGGGGTAGATCCCACGAGCAGTACCTC. As protein: CASRLRGRSHEQYL.

This clonotype was observed a few times. This could be a read error, since a much larger clone is one nucleotide away. The chain joins TRBV7-2 to TRBJ2-1; D may match TRBD1 or TRBD2 (5 bases each). Germline lookup yields CDR1 SGHTA and CDR2 FQGNSA. This CDR3 is built from 15 residues. This CDR3 is CASSLLGRNYNEQSF. The CDR3 bases are TGTGCCAGCAGCTTACTGGGACGGAACTACAATGAGCAGTCCTTC.

This clonotype was recorded many times. This rearrangement joins TRBV20-1 to TRBJ1-4, with unresolved D. CDR1 and CDR2 from the germline V gene are DFQATT and SNEGSKA (reference sequence). The CDR3 has 13 residues. Trimming took off 6 bases at V and 10 bases at J, with 18 bases between the two ends. CDR3 in amino acids: CSAMRVGMLKLFF. The CDR3 nucleotides are TGCAGTGCCATGAGGGTGGGAATGCTAAAACTGTTTTTT.

At least ten counts were recorded for this clonotype. The rearrangement joins TRBV2 to TRBJ2-3; 7 bases line up with TRBD1. V lost 3 bases to trimming and J lost 6 bases; unmatched junction nucleotides: 0. Germline-derived CDR1 and CDR2 are SNHLY and FYNNEI. The length of the CDR3 is 12 residues. The CDR3 DNA sequence: TGTGCCAGCAGTGAGACAGGGGATACGCAGTATTTT. It is translated as CASSETGDTQYF.

This clonotype occurred many times. The V call is TRBV6-6, the J call TRBJ2-7; tentatively, D is TRBD1 (5 bases). V lost 8 bases and J lost 5, with 10 bases in between. Germline V lookup: CDR1 MNHNY, CDR2 SVGAGI (reference sequence). The length of the CDR3 is 11 residues. The CDR3 nucleotides read TGTGCCAGCGTTAGGGGTCACGAGCAGTACTTC. The encoded protein is CASVRGHEQYF.

In its sample, this clonotype was seen many times. The chain carries TRBV7-8 and TRBJ1-4, with a possible D match to TRBD1 (6 bases). CDR3 length: 15 amino acids. The germline V gene has CDR1 SGHVS and CDR2 FQNEAQ. V was cut by 2 bases and J by 4 bases, with 11 bases left in between. CDR3 sequence (DNA): TGTGCCAGCAGCTTAAGGGGGGGATTTAATGAAAAACTGTTTTTT. Amino acids: CASSLRGGFNEKLFF.

This clonotype came up a few times. The chain recombines TRBV19 with TRBJ1-1; tentative D call: TRBD1 (5 bases). Trimming took off 3 bases at V and 5 bases at J, with 13 bases between the two ends. The CDR3 sequence is 14 residues long. Germline V gene sequence: CDR1 LNHDA, CDR2 SQIVND (reference sequence). CDR3 sequence reads: CASSMNRGVTEAFF. The CDR3 nucleotides read TGTGCCAGTAGTATGAATAGAGGGGTGACTGAAGCTTTCTTT. The full variable domain, completed using reference TRBV19 and TRBJ1-1, is DGGITQSPKYLFRKEGQNVTLSCEQNLNHDAMYWYRQDPGQGLRLIYYSQIVNDFQKGDIAEGYSVSREKKESFPLTVTSAQKNPTAFYLCASSMNRGVTEAFFGQGTRLTVV.

This clonotype came up a few times. This chain connects TRBV27 to TRBJ2-7; D is undetermined. Trimming shortened V by 5 bases and J by 1 base, and 9 bases separated the two germline ends. This CDR3 has 13 amino acids. The germline V gene encodes CDR1 MNHEY and CDR2 SMNVEV (reference sequence). The CDR3 nucleotides read TGTGCCAGCAGTATCGCCGGATCCTACGAGCAGTACTTC. Protein sequence: CASSIAGSYEQYF.

This clonotype has a count of ten or more. The V call is TRBV20-1, the J call TRBJ1-2; D possibly corresponds to TRBD1 (5 bases). The CDR3 consists of 12 residues. V shed 1 base and J shed 10 bases, with 13 bases lying between them. The germline V gene has CDR1 DFQATT and CDR2 SNEGSKA (reference sequence). The DNA for the CDR3 is TGCAGTGCTAGAGTCGGGGGTGGTGTCTACACCTTC. Encoded protein: CSARVGGGVYTF.

This clonotype occurred many times. The rearrangement links TRBV24-1 to TRBJ2-1, with D possibly being TRBD1 (5 bases). This CDR3 is 16 amino acids long. Trimming pared 1 base from V and 4 bases from J, leaving 13 bases between. The germline CDR1 and CDR2 sequences are KGHDR and SFDVKD. Here the CDR3 reads CATSDLAQAFYNEQFF. CDR3 bases: TGTGCCACCAGTGATTTAGCACAGGCCTTTTACAATGAGCAGTTCTTC.

This clonotype was found many times. The V call is TRBV6-5, the J call TRBJ2-2; TRBD2 might be the D (6 bases). This CDR3 is built from 14 residues. CDR1 is MNHEY and CDR2 is SVGAGI in the germline V gene. V was clipped by 6 bases and J by 5 bases, with 13 bases between them. CDR3 in amino acids: CASRGRESTGELFF. CDR3 DNA: TGTGCCAGCAGAGGCCGGGAGAGTACCGGGGAGCTGTTTTTT.

This clonotype was observed at least ten times. CDR3 loop: CASSLTSGGGETQYF. The DNA of the CDR3 is TGTGCCAGCAGCTTGACTAGCGGAGGGGGGGAGACCCAGTACTTC. The chain links TRBV6-6 to TRBJ2-5; 9 bases fit TRBD2. The germline gives CDR1 MNHNY, CDR2 SVGAGI (reference sequence). Trimming took 6 bases from V and 5 from J; bases not matched to a gene: 10. This CDR3 spans 15 amino acids.

The gene calls are TRBV19 and TRBJ2-6, with 7 bases identical to TRBD2. V dropped 3 bases and J dropped 1; count of bases not matched to a gene: 9. The CDR3 is 18 amino acids. Germline CDR1 and CDR2: LNHDA and SQIVND (reference sequence). CDR3 protein: CASSISPRGGSGANVLTF. Here the CDR3 DNA reads TGTGCCAGTAGTATCTCCCCCCGCGGGGGATCTGGGGCCAACGTCCTGACTTTC.

At least ten counts were recorded for this clonotype. The chain is built from TRBV6-5 and TRBJ2-3, with TRBD2 matching over 7 bases. CDR1 is MNHEY and CDR2 is SVGAGI in the germline V gene. There are 14 residues in the CDR3. With V trimmed by 6 bases and J by 5 bases, 8 bases remained unmatched. The DNA for the CDR3 is TGTGCCAGCAGGGAGGGAGGGCCCGGAGATACGCAGTATTTT. Translating it yields CASREGGPGDTQYF.

In its sample, this clonotype was seen many times. V gene TRBV24-1 combines with J gene TRBJ2-1; D assignment may be TRBD1 or TRBD2 (6 bases each). V was pared by 7 bases and J by 9 bases, with 15 bases between. This CDR3 comprises 13 residues. Germline assignment: CDR1 KGHDR and CDR2 SFDVKD. As DNA, the CDR3 is TGTGCCACCAGAGGAGGGGGGAATGGTGAGCAGTTCTTC. Its protein is CATRGGGNGEQFF.

This clonotype was seen repeatedly, ten times or more. The V call is TRBV6-1, the J call TRBJ1-5; D call uncertain. The CDR3 runs 16 residues. Trimming removed 6 bases from V and 0 bases from J, with 15 bases in between. Germline V gives CDR1 MNHNS, CDR2 SASEGT. CDR3 bases: TGTGCCAGCAGCCAATATGGAGGATCTAGCAATCAGCCCCAGCATTTT. Translating it yields CASSQYGGSSNQPQHF.

This clonotype was detected many times. This chain connects TRBV20-1 to TRBJ2-7; TRBD2 aligns across 16 bases. CDR1 and CDR2 (germline): DFQATT, SNEGSKA (reference sequence). V was pared by 1 base and J by 4 bases, with 10 bases of the junction left unmatched. The CDR3 is 18 amino acids. This CDR3 is CSARVGTSGGAAGYEQYF. In DNA, the CDR3 is TGCAGTGCTAGAGTCGGGACTAGCGGGGGGGCCGCGGGGTACGAGCAGTACTTC.

This chain joins TRBV7-9 and TRBJ2-2; 8 bases match TRBD1. Germline assignment: CDR1 SEHNR and CDR2 FQNEAQ (reference sequence). The ends lost 5 bases at V and 2 bases at J; junction bases unmatched: 16. The CDR3 contains 19 residues. The CDR3 DNA is TGTGCCAGCAGCACTCCGGGACAGGCGAGCTCTGGAAACACCGGGGAGCTGTTTTTT. Translation: CASSTPGQASSGNTGELFF.

This clonotype came up many times. The chain employs TRBV2 and TRBJ1-5; D gene unclear. In germline, CDR1 is SNHLY, CDR2 FYNNEI. The V gene lost 8 bases and the J gene lost 2 bases, with 7 bases spanning the gap. This CDR3 spans 12 amino acids. CDR3 residues: CASAAGNQPQHF. Written as DNA, the CDR3 is TGTGCCAGCGCGGCTGGCAATCAGCCCCAGCATTTT.

This clonotype has ten or more counts. The V call is TRBV12-3 or TRBV12-4, the J call TRBJ2-7, with 7 positions matching TRBD2. The CDR3 runs to 14 residues. With V trimmed by 5 bases and J by 2 bases, 6 bases remained unmatched. Here the CDR3 DNA reads TGTGCCAGCAGTCCCGGGACTATGGCCTACGAGCAGTACTTC. Its protein is CASSPGTMAYEQYF.

The V and J genes are TRBV2 and TRBJ2-3; 9 bases agree with TRBD2. The CDR3 has 16 residues. J lost 1 base, V lost 7 bases, and 9 bases had no gene match. The germline V gene encodes CDR1 SNHLY and CDR2 FYNNEI. The CDR3 DNA follows: TGTGCCAGCATATCGGGGGTAGCGGGAGGCACAGATACGCAGTATTTT. This translates into CASISGVAGGTDTQYF.

This clonotype has at least ten counts. In DNA, the CDR3 is TGTGCCAGTAAGCCGGGACAGGCACATTATGGCTACACCTTC. Residues: CASKPGQAHYGYTF. The chain couples TRBV19 to TRBJ1-2; 8 bases are shared with TRBD1. J was trimmed by 5 bases and V by 7 bases; bases with no gene match: 9. CDR1 and CDR2 (germline): LNHDA, SQIVND (reference sequence). CDR3 length equals 14 residues.

This clonotype was observed a handful of times. The J gene is TRBJ2-1, the V gene TRBV18; 10 positions agree with TRBD2. The CDR3 runs 15 residues. Germline loops: CDR1 KGHSH, CDR2 LQKENI. V lost 5 bases to trimming and J lost 9 bases; unmatched junction nucleotides: 10. The CDR3 spells CASSTPSGSSGEQFF. The CDR3 coding sequence is TGTGCCAGCTCAACGCCTAGCGGGAGCAGCGGTGAGCAGTTCTTC.